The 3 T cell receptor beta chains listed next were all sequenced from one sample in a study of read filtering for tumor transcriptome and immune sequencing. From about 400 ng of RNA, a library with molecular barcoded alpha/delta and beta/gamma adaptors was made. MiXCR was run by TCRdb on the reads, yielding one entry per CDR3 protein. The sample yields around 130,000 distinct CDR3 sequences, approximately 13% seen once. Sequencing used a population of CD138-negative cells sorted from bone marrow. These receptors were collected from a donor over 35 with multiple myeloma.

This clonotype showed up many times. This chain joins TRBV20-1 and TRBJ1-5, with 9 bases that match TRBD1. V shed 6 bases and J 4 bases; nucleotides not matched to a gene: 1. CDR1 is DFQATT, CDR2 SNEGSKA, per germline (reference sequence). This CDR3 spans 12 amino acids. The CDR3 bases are TGCAGTGCAGACAGGGGGAATCAGCCCCAGCATTTT. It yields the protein CSADRGNQPQHF.

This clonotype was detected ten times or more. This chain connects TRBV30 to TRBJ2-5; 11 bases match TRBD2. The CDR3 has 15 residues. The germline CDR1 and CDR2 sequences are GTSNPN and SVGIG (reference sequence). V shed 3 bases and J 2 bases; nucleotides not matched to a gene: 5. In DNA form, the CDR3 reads TGTGCCTGGAGGACGGGACTAGCGGTTCAAGAGACCCAGTACTTC. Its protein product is CAWRTGLAVQETQYF. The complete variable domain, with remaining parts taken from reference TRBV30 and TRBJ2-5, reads SQTIHQWPATLVQPVGSPLSLECTVEGTSNPNLYWYRQAAGRGLQLLFYSVGIGQISSEVPQNLSASRPQDRQFILSSKKLLLSDSGFYLCAWRTGLAVQETQYFGPGTRLLVL.

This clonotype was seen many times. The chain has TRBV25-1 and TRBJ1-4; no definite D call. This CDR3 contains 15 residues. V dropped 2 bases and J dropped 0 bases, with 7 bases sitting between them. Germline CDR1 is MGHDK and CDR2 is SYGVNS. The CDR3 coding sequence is TGTGCCAGCAGTGAACCTTTATCAACTAATGAAAAACTGTTTTTT. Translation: CASSEPLSTNEKLFF.